Sequencing of this TCR beta chain was carried out in a study of T cell responses to AZD1222 COVID-19 vaccine. V dropped 2 bases and J dropped 4 bases, with 6 bases sitting between them. CDR3 length equals 13 residues. Profiling relied on immunoSEQ multiplex PCR, and the TCRdb table lists in-frame clones only, not all of them. The data show under 170,000 clones, under 95% seen once. The chain uses TRBV12-3 or TRBV12-4 and TRBJ1-5; D is undetermined. The sequence came from an adult who received the AZD1222 COVID-19 vaccine. Source: peripheral blood, taken 28 days after the second AZD1222 dose. The CDR3 coding sequence is TGTGCCAGCAGTTTAAGGGTAAATCAGCCCCAGCATTTT. The encoded protein is CASSLRVNQPQHF.